The table lists the clone carrying this TCR beta chain with many counts. As yet, its antigen is unknown. The sample belongs to a study of identical twins. General observations from the study: Memory repertoires lacked the insertion deficit that abundant cord blood beta clonotypes showed.

CDR3 length: 18 amino acids. Trimming took 0 bases from V and 5 from J; bases not matched to a gene: 13. Germline-derived CDR1 and CDR2 are SGHDT and YYEEEE. Template switching created a universal primer site, and the cDNA included unique molecular identifiers. TCRdb analysed the 5' RACE reads with MiXCR anew, one entry per CDR3 protein. There are around 570,000 distinct CDR3 sequences in the sample; nearly 10% occur only once, and roughly 3.2% lies in the top ten. This sample was also put to use in a study of yellow fever vaccine responses in identical twins.

The source of this sequence is a woman aged 18 to 35 in good health. What was sequenced was PBMCs. This rearrangement joins TRBV5-6 to TRBJ1-3; TRBD1 aligns across 8 bases. The CDR3 DNA follows: TGTGCCAGCAGCTTGGGGCAGGGGGCTTTCCTTGGCAGAAACACCATATATTTT. Translating gives CASSLGQGAFLGRNTIYF.